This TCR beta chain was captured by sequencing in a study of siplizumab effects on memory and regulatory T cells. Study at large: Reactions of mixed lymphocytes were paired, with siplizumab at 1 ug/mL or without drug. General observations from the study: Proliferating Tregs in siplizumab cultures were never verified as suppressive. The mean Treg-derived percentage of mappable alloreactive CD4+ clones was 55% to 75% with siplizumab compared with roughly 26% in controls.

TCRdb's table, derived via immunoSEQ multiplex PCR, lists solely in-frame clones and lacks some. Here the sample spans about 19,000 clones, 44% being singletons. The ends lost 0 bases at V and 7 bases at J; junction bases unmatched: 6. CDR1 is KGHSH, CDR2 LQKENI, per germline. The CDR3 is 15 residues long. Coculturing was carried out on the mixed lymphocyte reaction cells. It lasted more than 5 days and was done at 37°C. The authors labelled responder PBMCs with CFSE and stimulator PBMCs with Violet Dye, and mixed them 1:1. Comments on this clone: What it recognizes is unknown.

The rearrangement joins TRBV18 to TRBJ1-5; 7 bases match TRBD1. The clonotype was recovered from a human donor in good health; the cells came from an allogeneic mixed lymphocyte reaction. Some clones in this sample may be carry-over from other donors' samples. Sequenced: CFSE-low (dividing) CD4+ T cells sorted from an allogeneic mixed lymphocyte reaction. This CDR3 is CASSPPHRGWQPQHF. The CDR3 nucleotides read TGTGCCAGCTCACCACCTCACAGGGGATGGCAGCCCCAGCATTTT.